Listed below are T cell receptor beta chains from one sample, sequenced in a study of CD8 T cells in Susac syndrome. TCRdb ran MiXCR on the immunoSEQ multiplex PCR reads and lists one entry per CDR3 protein. This sample has approximately 210,000 distinct CDR3 sequences; roughly 96% occur once, and the top ten carry roughly 0.1%. Sequencing used CD4+ T cells from PBMCs. Receptors were obtained from a human donor with multiple sclerosis. Each CDR3 is given with its conserved first and last residue.

V gene	CDR3 protein
TRBV20-1	CSARDQLNYGYTF
TRBV29-1	CSGAGTGVTQYF
TRBV20-1	CSAAPDGWGTEAFF
TRBV18	CASSPPGQGFGQPQHF
TRBV12-3/TRBV12-4	CASSLTVSTTEAFF
TRBV18	CASPGQGMEEQYF
TRBV15	CATSSGTPYEQYF
TRBV2	CASRLTGKYEQYF
TRBV24-1	CATSILADTQYF
TRBV15	CATSRESGFSYGYTF
TRBV27	CASSPTLVRGYTF
TRBV4-1	CASSPNRGIDEAFF
TRBV4-2	CASSQGTSGNNEQFF
TRBV5-1	CASRPDLDRPSRF
TRBV29-1	CSVGRRGDTEAFF
TRBV5-6	CASSMRTGLTYNEQFF
TRBV5-6	CASSRGTAYNEQFF
TRBV2	CASRPGGPMEGQYF
TRBV18	CASATGMNTEAFF
TRBV15	CATSGLLAGGLNEQFF
TRBV28	CASSSLAGRFRYTEAFF
TRBV20-1	CSARVEVEAFF
TRBV9	CASSLKDVTAPHSQYF
TRBV5-1	CASSSNIDTQYF
TRBV5-1	CASSLIDTATGRNSPLHF
TRBV7-6	CASSLQGRGNIQYF
TRBV6-2/TRBV6-3	CASSYSDILYGYTF
TRBV27	CATQKRASGGGPQYF
TRBV5-1	CASSPGLRGSYNEQFF
TRBV2	CAAVEDTTYGYTF
TRBV6-1	CASRQGTLGQDEQFF
TRBV20-1	CSARRDRGVETQYF
TRBV28	CATSGQTPYEQYF
TRBV7-3	CASSLPTYGQYF
TRBV20-1	CSANRGSYGYTF
TRBV7-9	CASSLWRDANTGELFF
TRBV9	CASSVRWTAKNIQYF
TRBV25-1	CASTGTGAYEQYF
TRBV19	CASSTAGLAETQYF
TRBV3-1	CASSPRVASGTDTQYF
TRBV7-3	CASSERRGYNEQFF
TRBV5-1	CASSLGVTGNEQYF
TRBV12-3/TRBV12-4	CASRDRAGNTEAFF
TRBV5-4	CASSRQGRYEQYF
TRBV20-1	CSASSDRDYGYTF
TRBV12-5	CASTSQGSQYF
TRBV4-1	CASSQEGTGGYYGYTF
TRBV7-9	CASSLTIAEAQYF
TRBV12-3/TRBV12-4	CASSLGRTVEAFF
TRBV25-1	CASSGRRYGYTF
TRBV23-1	CASSPPGQGAFANQPQHF
TRBV7-6	CASSPGLAGRGGNEQFF
TRBV30	CAWTGGNYEQYF
TRBV7-9	CASSLVQYVEQFF
TRBV2	CASKGVYGNQPQHF
TRBV29-1	CSVGGGAGGPSNEQFF
TRBV20-1	CSAAENTEAFF
TRBV29-1	CSVEQGPFGEQYF
TRBV30	CAWGGTGKAFF
TRBV5-1	CATKVAGGYEQYF